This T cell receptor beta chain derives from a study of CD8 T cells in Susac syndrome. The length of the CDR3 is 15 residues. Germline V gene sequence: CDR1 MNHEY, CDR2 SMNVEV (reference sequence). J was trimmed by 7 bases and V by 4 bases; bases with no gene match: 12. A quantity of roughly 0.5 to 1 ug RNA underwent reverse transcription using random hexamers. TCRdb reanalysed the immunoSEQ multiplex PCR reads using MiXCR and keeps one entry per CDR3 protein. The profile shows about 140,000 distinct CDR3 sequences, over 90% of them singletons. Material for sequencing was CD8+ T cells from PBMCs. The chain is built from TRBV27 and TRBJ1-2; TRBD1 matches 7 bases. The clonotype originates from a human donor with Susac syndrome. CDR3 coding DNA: TGTGCCAGCAGTTCAGCCCCCGGACAGGTTTCTGGCTACACCTTC. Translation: CASSSAPGQVSGYTF.